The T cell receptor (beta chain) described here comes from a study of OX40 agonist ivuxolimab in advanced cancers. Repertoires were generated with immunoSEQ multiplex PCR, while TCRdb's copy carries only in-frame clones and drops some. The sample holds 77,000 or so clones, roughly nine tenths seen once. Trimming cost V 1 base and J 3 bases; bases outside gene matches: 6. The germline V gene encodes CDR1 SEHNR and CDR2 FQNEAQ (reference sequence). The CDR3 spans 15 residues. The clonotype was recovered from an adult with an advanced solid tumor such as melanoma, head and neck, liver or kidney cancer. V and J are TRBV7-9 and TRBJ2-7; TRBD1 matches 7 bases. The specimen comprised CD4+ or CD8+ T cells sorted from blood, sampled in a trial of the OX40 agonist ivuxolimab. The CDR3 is CASSLGSGQSYEQYF. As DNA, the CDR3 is TGTGCCAGCAGCTTAGGGTCGGGACAGAGCTACGAGCAGTACTTC.